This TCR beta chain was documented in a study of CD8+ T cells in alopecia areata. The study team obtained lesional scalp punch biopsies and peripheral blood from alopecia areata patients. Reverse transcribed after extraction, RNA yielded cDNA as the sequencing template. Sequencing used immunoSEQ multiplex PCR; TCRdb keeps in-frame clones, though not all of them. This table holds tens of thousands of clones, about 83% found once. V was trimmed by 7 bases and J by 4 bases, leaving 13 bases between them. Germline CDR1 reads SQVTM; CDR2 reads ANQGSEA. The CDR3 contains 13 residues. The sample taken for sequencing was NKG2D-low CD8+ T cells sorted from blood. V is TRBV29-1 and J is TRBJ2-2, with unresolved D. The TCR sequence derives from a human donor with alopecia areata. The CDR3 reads CSASQTGTGELFF. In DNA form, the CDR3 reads TGCAGCGCTTCTCAGACGGGCACCGGGGAGCTGTTTTTT.